The 6 T cell receptor beta chains in this list originate from one sample, sequenced in a study of neurological immune-mediated disorders. TCRdb fed the 5' RACE reads into MiXCR, producing one record per CDR3 protein. The sample has 55,000 to 75,000 distinct CDR3 sequences, approximately 11% seen once. Sequenced input: PBMCs. These receptors were taken from an older woman with HTLV-1-associated myelopathy (HAM/TSP).

This clonotype was seen ten or more times. The V gene is TRBV5-5, the J gene TRBJ1-1; D unclear. This CDR3 has 12 amino acids. Germline V CDR1 and CDR2: SGHKS, YYEKEE (reference sequence). The V end was cut by 0 bases, the J end by 4 bases, with 4 bases between. The CDR3 DNA reads TGTGCCAGCAGCTTGGCTGTCACTGAAGCTTTCTTT. Amino acids: CASSLAVTEAFF.

This clonotype was detected many times. The rearrangement links TRBV5-1 to TRBJ2-7; 14 bases match TRBD2. V lost 0 bases to trimming and J lost 2 bases; unmatched junction nucleotides: 7. This CDR3 contains 18 residues. CDR1 SGHRS and CDR2 YFSETQ come from the germline V gene. The CDR3, as DNA: TGCGCCAGCAGCTTGGATGGGACTAGCGGGAGTTTGGCCTACGAGCAGTACTTC. Protein product: CASSLDGTSGSLAYEQYF. The variable domain in full, with the rest retrieved from reference TRBV5-1 and TRBJ2-7, is KAGVTQTPRYLIKTRGQQVTLSCSPISGHRSVSWYQQTPGQGLQFLFEYFSETQRNKGNFPGRFSGRQFSNSRSEMNVSTLELGDSALYLCASSLDGTSGSLAYEQYFGPGTRLTVT.

This clonotype has at least ten counts. V gene TRBV7-2 combines with J gene TRBJ2-1; D is unclear. The V and J ends lost 5 bases and 6 bases respectively, with 23 bases between them. The CDR3 covers 17 residues. Germline V gene sequence: CDR1 SGHTA, CDR2 FQGNSA. CDR3 DNA: TGTGCCAGCAGCCCCCCCCGAGTCTCACCACGAAGCAATGAGCAGTTCTTC. It translates to CASSPPRVSPRSNEQFF.

The chain recombines TRBV7-9 with TRBJ1-2; possibly TRBD1 for D (6 bases). In germline, CDR1 is SEHNR, CDR2 FQNEAQ (reference sequence). The CDR3 length is 14 residues. Trimming took 2 bases from V and 5 from J, leaving 12 bases between them. DNA for the CDR3: TGTGCCAGCAGCTTAACGGGGGCTCGGTATGGCTACACCTTC. This gives the protein CASSLTGARYGYTF.

This clonotype has a count of ten or more. The genes are TRBV6-4 and TRBJ2-3; D uncertain. The CDR3 covers 13 residues. Germline values: CDR1 MRHNA, CDR2 SNTAGT. The V end lost 6 bases, the J end lost 4 bases, and 11 bases lay between the germline ends. In nucleotides, the CDR3 is TGTGCCAGCAGCACAAACATCCCAGATACGCAGTATTTT. This codes for CASSTNIPDTQYF.

The genes are TRBV12-3 or TRBV12-4 and TRBJ2-1; 7 positions agree with TRBD2. The CDR3 is made up of 12 amino acids. V shed 7 bases, J shed 7 bases, and the junction held 4 bases outside the gene matches. CDR3 loop: CASMGRGNEQFF. The DNA for the CDR3 is TGTGCCAGCATGGGGCGGGGGAATGAGCAGTTCTTC.